This note documents a single T cell receptor beta chain sequence. RNA in amounts of roughly 0.5 to 1 ug was reverse transcribed with random hexamers. Across 54 Vbeta and 13 Jbeta, immunoSEQ multiplex PCR amplified TCR beta CDR3. TCRdb re-called the immunoSEQ multiplex PCR reads with MiXCR, one entry per CDR3 protein. The sample records about 120,000 distinct CDR3 sequences, roughly 90% being singletons. The data were obtained in a study of CD8 T cells in Susac syndrome. CDR3 length: 12 residues. In contrast to the negatively isolated CD8+ and CD4+ T cells, TEMRA cells were FACS-enriched. Specimen: CD8+ T cells from PBMCs. This TCR came from a human donor in good health. The chain combines TRBV23-1 with TRBJ1-4; no firm D call. TRBV23-1 is classed as an ORF, of uncertain function. CDR3 nucleotide sequence: TGCGGATTCAGAGAGGTCGAGGAAAAACTGTTTTTT. Translation gives CGFREVEEKLFF.